Below, 2 T cell receptor beta chains from the same sample are listed, as sequenced in a study of graft-versus-host responses after intestinal transplantation. Produced via immunoSEQ multiplex PCR; TCRdb's table is partial and in-frame only. The sample has some 24,000 clones; around 40% are singletons. The sample consisted of alloreactive CD4+ T cells from a mixed lymphocyte reaction culture, taken before intestinal transplant. Subset given: CFSE-low proliferating T cells sorted from roughly 6-day pre-transplant mixed lymphocyte reaction (GvH or HvG direction). The receptors come from a human patient who received an intestinal transplant.

The chain combines TRBV27 with TRBJ1-5; 7 bases fit TRBD1. CDR3 size: 15 residues. Germline V lookup: CDR1 MNHEY, CDR2 SMNVEV (reference sequence). The ends lost 6 bases at V and 1 base at J; junction bases unmatched: 6. The CDR3 loop reads CASRTDRRSNQPQHF. DNA of the CDR3: TGTGCCAGCAGGACGGACAGGAGGAGCAATCAGCCCCAGCATTTT.

This clone turned up a few times. V usage is TRBV30 and J usage is TRBJ1-3; TRBD1 is a possible D gene (5 bases). V lost 4 bases, J lost 0 bases, and 16 bases lay in between. The CDR3 is made up of 16 amino acids. Germline-derived CDR1 and CDR2 are GTSNPN and SVGIG (reference sequence). The CDR3 nucleotides are TGTGCCTGGACCCCCTGGGGCAGGTTCTCTGGAAACACCATATATTTT. Translating gives CAWTPWGRFSGNTIYF.